This TCR beta chain was retrieved from a study of cytomegalovirus exposure and HLA in healthy donors. In the study overall: As an earlier analysis found, about 200 million T cells yielded about 120 million unique TCR beta sequences. The study's findings and limits: Reported findings show TCR beta sequences accurately forecast HLA-A and HLA-B alleles in most subjects. Sequencing depth roughly uniform across donors was assumed in presence/absence analyses.

Worth noting for this clone: As yet, its antigen is unknown.

Both 60 Vbeta primers and 13 Jbeta primers went into the PCR. Assay used: immunoSEQ multiplex PCR; TCRdb lists only in-frame clones, some missing. The repertoire consists of approximately 88,000 clones, with more than 75% occurring once and the leading ten covering roughly 4.8%. V was clipped by 4 bases and J by 5 bases, with 23 bases between them. This CDR3 contains 17 residues. Germline V gene lookup returns CDR1 LNHDA and CDR2 SQIVND (reference sequence). The TCR comes from a man aged 30 to 39 in good health and CMV-seropositive. The genes are TRBV19 and TRBJ1-1; D not resolved. The material sequenced was PBMCs. The CDR3 DNA reads TGTGCCAGTAGTAGTCGTCGGCAGGCCATCGCGAAGACTGAAGCTTTCTTT. This codes for CASSSRRQAIAKTEAFF.